A single sample is the source of the 30 T cell receptor beta chains below, sequenced in a study of blood T cells in healthy people across ages (dated by TCRdb to 2013 to 2016). The library relied on 5' RACE. The run used an Illumina HiSeq 2500. A second PCR of roughly 7 to 11 cycles was performed with a sample-barcoded 5' primer and a J-beta primer mix. TCRdb handled the public reads itself, with Q25 trimming in fastp and clone calling in MiXCR, and kept productive beta chains. Entries are consolidated by CDR3 protein sequence, retaining the most common genes and DNA. The sample table shows almost 800,000 distinct CDR3 sequences, and roughly 64% are seen once. 20% to 25% of the sample is taken by the ten largest. Material: blood. The receptors stem from a man aged 25 to 40 in good health.

The V and J genes are TRBV9 and TRBJ2-3; D uncertain. Germline CDR1 reads SGDLS; CDR2 reads YYNGEE. V was trimmed by 0 bases and J by 0 bases, leaving 11 bases between them. CDR3 size: 16 residues. CDR3 in DNA: TGTGCCAGCAGCGTAGGTACAGTCTCTAGCACAGATACGCAGTATTTT. Translated: CASSVGTVSSTDTQYF. Using reference TRBV9 and TRBJ2-3 for the parts outside the CDR3, the full variable domain is DSGVTQTPKHLITATGQRVTLRCSPRSGDLSVYWYQQSLDQGLQFLIQYYNGEERAKGNILERFSAQQFPDLHSELNLSSLELGDSALYFCASSVGTVSSTDTQYFGPGTRLTVL.

CDR3: CASSYSSSTGENSPLHF. CDR3 sequence (DNA): TGTGCCAGCAGTTACTCCTCTTCGACAGGAGAGAATTCACCCCTCCACTTT. V gene TRBV6-5 combines with J gene TRBJ1-6; D possibly corresponds to TRBD1 (6 bases). CDR3 length equals 17 residues. The germline V and J ends were trimmed by 0 bases and 7 bases, with 16 bases remaining between them. Germline V lookup: CDR1 MNHEY, CDR2 SVGAGI.

This clonotype was detected once. The CDR3: CASSKSVTHPSEAFF. DNA of the CDR3: TGCGCCAGCAGTAAATCGGTCACCCACCCCAGTGAAGCTTTCTTT. The rearrangement joins TRBV5-1 to TRBJ1-1, with D uncertain. CDR1 and CDR2 from the germline V gene are SGHRS and YFSETQ. The CDR3 length is 15 residues. Trimming cost V 5 bases and J 7 bases, with 21 bases left between them.

This clonotype was picked up one time. The chain links TRBV7-3 to TRBJ2-3; D is unclear. Germline CDR1 and CDR2: SGHTA and FQGTGA. CDR3 length: 15 residues. V was cut by 5 bases and J by 2 bases, with 14 bases left in between. CDR3: CASSVSKGTTDTQYF. The CDR3 region has the DNA TGTGCCAGCAGCGTATCGAAGGGCACCACAGATACGCAGTATTTT.

The V gene is TRBV11-2, the J gene TRBJ2-5; the match to TRBD2 covers 7 bases. With V trimmed by 3 bases and J by 5 bases, 6 bases remained unmatched. The CDR3 covers 14 residues. Germline assignment: CDR1 SGHAT and CDR2 FQNNGV. CDR3 coding DNA: TGTGCCAGCAGCTTGGGAGGGTCTATCGAGACCCAGTACTTC. Protein: CASSLGGSIETQYF.

This clonotype occurred a few times. The chain employs TRBV25-1 and TRBJ2-7; 9 bases line up with TRBD1. The germline V gene has CDR1 MGHDK and CDR2 SYGVNS. This CDR3 is built from 14 residues. Trimming took 4 bases from V and 2 from J; bases not matched to a gene: 3. The CDR3 protein is CASSGGQGAYEQYF. The CDR3 DNA is TGTGCCAGCAGTGGGGGACAGGGCGCCTACGAGCAGTACTTC.

This clonotype was detected only once. V gene TRBV29-1 combines with J gene TRBJ2-6; D unclear. The CDR3 loop spans 13 amino acids. The germline CDR1 and CDR2 sequences are SQVTM and ANQGSEA. Trimming took off 5 bases at V and 5 bases at J, with 10 bases between the two ends. The CDR3 coding sequence is TGCAGCGTTCGAGCAGGCAGGGCCAACGTCCTGACTTTC. It codes for CSVRAGRANVLTF.

A few counts support this clonotype. The rearrangement uses TRBV11-2 and TRBJ2-3; no definite D call. Between the trimmed V and J ends, which lost 3 bases and 5 bases, there was a span of 9 bases. This CDR3 has 13 amino acids. Germline-derived CDR1 and CDR2 are SGHAT and FQNNGV. CDR3 nucleotide sequence: TGTGCCAGCAGCTTCCGACCCCAAGATACGCAGTATTTT. This encodes CASSFRPQDTQYF.

This clonotype came up a few times. The V and J genes are TRBV6-6 and TRBJ2-3; D is unclear. CDR1 is MNHNY, CDR2 SVGAGI, per germline (reference sequence). The CDR3 length is 16 residues. The V and J ends lost 0 bases and 0 bases respectively, with 10 bases between them. This CDR3 is CASSYSGRSSTDTQYF. As DNA, the CDR3 is TGTGCCAGCAGTTACTCGGGCAGATCTAGCACAGATACGCAGTATTTT.

This rearrangement joins TRBV10-3 to TRBJ2-5; D might be TRBD1 (5 bases). V was trimmed by 10 bases and J by 9 bases, leaving 15 bases between them. The CDR3 runs to 11 residues. Germline V lookup: CDR1 ENHRY, CDR2 SYGVKD. This CDR3 reads CATSSTGPQYF. CDR3 sequence (DNA): TGTGCCACCTCCTCTACAGGTCCCCAGTACTTC.

The gene calls are TRBV10-3 and TRBJ1-4; D gene ambiguous. With 3 bases removed from V and 5 bases from J, the gap between germline ends came to 10 bases. The CDR3 spans 14 residues. Germline V gene sequence: CDR1 ENHRY, CDR2 SYGVKD. CDR3 amino acids: CAISEDLLNEKLFF. Here the CDR3 DNA reads TGTGCCATCAGTGAAGACCTCTTAAATGAAAAACTGTTTTTT.

The chain has TRBV20-1 and TRBJ2-7, with D maybe TRBD2 (6 bases). CDR3 length equals 16 residues. The V end lost 1 base, the J end lost 7 bases, and 23 bases lay between the germline ends. Germline values: CDR1 DFQATT, CDR2 SNEGSKA (reference sequence). CDR3 loop: CSARATGRAGLREQYF. CDR3 nucleotides: TGCAGTGCTAGAGCAACCGGACGAGCGGGCTTAAGGGAGCAGTACTTC.

V and J are TRBV10-1 and TRBJ2-1, with 11 bases fitting TRBD2. V gave up 8 bases and J gave up 8 bases; unmatched junction bases: 2. The germline gives CDR1 WNHNN, CDR2 SYGVQD (reference sequence). The CDR3 has 12 amino acids. The chain's CDR3 is CASRGLADEQFF. The CDR3 DNA follows: TGCGCCAGCCGGGGACTAGCGGATGAGCAGTTCTTC.

This chain uses TRBV20-1 with TRBJ1-2; D might be TRBD1 (5 bases). Germline V gene sequence: CDR1 DFQATT, CDR2 SNEGSKA (reference sequence). This CDR3 has 11 amino acids. The CDR3 protein is CSTLGTENYTF. In DNA form, the CDR3 reads TGCAGCACTCTAGGGACCGAAAACTACACCTTC.

The rearrangement uses TRBV28 and TRBJ2-3; 10 bases are a match to TRBD2. Germline CDR1 reads MDHEN; CDR2 reads SYDVKM. The CDR3 sequence is 14 residues long. V was pared by 5 bases and J by 5 bases, with 4 bases of the junction left unmatched. The CDR3 nucleotides are TGTGCCAGCAGTAGAGCGGGAGGGGAAGATACGCAGTATTTT. Translated, it gives CASSRAGGEDTQYF.

This clonotype was picked up a small number of times. This chain joins TRBV5-1 and TRBJ1-2; 8 positions agree with TRBD1. CDR1 is SGHRS and CDR2 is YFSETQ in the germline V gene. V lost 3 bases to trimming and J lost 7 bases; unmatched junction nucleotides: 2. There are 12 residues in the CDR3. The CDR3 DNA is TGCGCCAGCAGCTCGGGACAGGCTGGCTACACCTTC. Its protein product is CASSSGQAGYTF.

The gene calls are TRBV30 and TRBJ2-7; perhaps TRBD2 as D (5 bases). This CDR3 is 13 amino acids long. Trimming stripped 0 bases from V and 5 bases from J, with 11 bases between. Germline-derived CDR1 and CDR2 are GTSNPN and SVGIG (reference sequence). CDR3 loop: CAWSVLREHEQYF. The DNA of the CDR3 is TGTGCCTGGAGTGTACTGAGGGAACACGAGCAGTACTTC.

This clonotype was detected only a few times. V is TRBV10-3 and J is TRBJ2-1; 7 nucleotides align to TRBD1. Germline V gives CDR1 ENHRY, CDR2 SYGVKD. This CDR3 has 17 amino acids. Trimming cost V 5 bases and J 7 bases; bases outside gene matches: 17. This chain's CDR3 is CAISQWVGQSELNEQFF. The CDR3 DNA sequence: TGTGCCATCAGTCAGTGGGTGGGACAGTCCGAATTGAATGAGCAGTTCTTC.

The gene calls are TRBV29-1 and TRBJ2-4; D unresolved. The J call may be incorrect, as the DNA end agrees better with TRBJ2-7. This CDR3 contains 14 residues. The germline V gene has CDR1 SQVTM and CDR2 ANQGSEA. The CDR3 coding sequence is TGCAGCGTTGTCACAGAATTTAATATCTACGAGCAGTACTTC. Protein product: CSVVTEFNIYEQYF.

The chain is built from TRBV20-1 and TRBJ2-3; D gene unclear. The germline V gene has CDR1 DFQATT and CDR2 SNEGSKA (reference sequence). The CDR3 totals 14 residues. The ends were cut back, 8 bases at V and 0 bases at J, with 15 bases in the middle. The CDR3 DNA reads TGCAGTCAGGTCCGAGAGATAAGCACAGATACGCAGTATTTT. Translating gives CSQVREISTDTQYF.

This chain connects TRBV6-2 or TRBV6-3 to TRBJ2-7, with 7 bases identical to TRBD1. The J call may be wrong; the DNA end is better matched by TRBJ2-5. Per the germline V gene, CDR1 is MNHEY and CDR2 is SVGEGT. CDR3 length equals 17 residues. CDR3 in amino acids: CASSYHRTGRSKETQYF. The CDR3 region has the DNA TGTGCCAGCAGTTACCACCGGACAGGACGAAGTAAAGAGACCCAGTACTTC.

This clonotype was detected ten times or more. CDR3 protein: CASSQGQGPYEQYF. The CDR3, as DNA: TGTGCCAGCAGCCAGGGACAGGGCCCCTACGAGCAGTACTTC. The rearrangement links TRBV14 to TRBJ2-7; 9 bases are a match to TRBD1. In germline, CDR1 is SGHDN, CDR2 FVKESK. This CDR3 is built from 14 residues. Trimming removed 3 bases from V and 2 bases from J; junction bases left unmatched: 2.

This clonotype has only a few counts. V is TRBV20-1 and J is TRBJ1-2; TRBD1 matches at 7 bases. CDR1 DFQATT and CDR2 SNEGSKA come from the germline V gene (reference sequence). V lost 0 bases to trimming and J lost 3 bases; unmatched junction nucleotides: 10. This CDR3 has 16 residues. Here the CDR3 DNA reads TGCAGTGCTAGAGATCTTTGGAGGCAGGGGGACTATGGCTACACCTTC. Translating gives CSARDLWRQGDYGYTF.

The chain recombines TRBV7-2 with TRBJ2-5; 11 nucleotides align to TRBD1. The CDR3 is made up of 15 amino acids. Germline values: CDR1 SGHTA, CDR2 FQGNSA. Trimming removed 6 bases from V and 1 base from J; junction bases left unmatched: 4. The CDR3, as DNA: TGTGCCAGCAGGCTGGACAGGGGGCGCCAAGAGACCCAGTACTTC. Translated: CASRLDRGRQETQYF. The full variable domain, in which reference TRBV7-2 and TRBJ2-5 provide the parts outside the CDR3, is GAGVSQSPSNKVTEKGKDVELRCDPISGHTALYWYRQSLGQGLEFLIYFQGNSAPDKSGLPSDRFSAERTGGSVSTLTIQRTQQEDSAVYLCASRLDRGRQETQYFGPGTRLLVL.

J is TRBJ1-6 and V is TRBV12-3 or TRBV12-4; D gene unclear. The V end lost 2 bases, the J end lost 7 bases, and 12 bases lay between the germline ends. CDR3 length equals 15 residues. In DNA form, the CDR3 reads TGTGCCAGCAGTTTAAACTCGGCCGGCAATTCACCCCTCCACTTT. Protein product: CASSLNSAGNSPLHF.

The J gene is TRBJ2-2, the V gene TRBV28; D is unresolved. Trimming shortened V by 5 bases and J by 2 bases, and 6 bases separated the two germline ends. Germline V CDR1 and CDR2: MDHEN, SYDVKM. This CDR3 contains 13 residues. This CDR3 is CASSPLNTGELFF. The CDR3 DNA is TGTGCCAGCAGTCCCTTAAACACCGGGGAGCTGTTTTTT.

The CDR3 region has the DNA TGTGCCAGCAGCCAAGGGCGGCCAGCTAACTATGGCTACACCTTC. This gives the protein CASSQGRPANYGYTF. V usage is TRBV3-1 and J usage is TRBJ1-2; the D is unclear. V was trimmed by 1 base and J by 0 bases, leaving 9 bases between them. CDR3 size: 15 residues. CDR1 is LGHDT and CDR2 is YNNKEL in the germline V gene (reference sequence).

This sequence joins TRBV29-1 and TRBJ1-2; a weak D match, TRBD1 (5 bases). The V end was cut by 8 bases, the J end by 2 bases, with 9 bases between. This CDR3 region has 11 residues. Germline CDR1 SQVTM, CDR2 ANQGSEA. The CDR3 reads CSCRDNYGYTF. The CDR3 DNA is TGCAGCTGCAGGGACAACTATGGCTACACCTTC.

The sample holds a few counts of this clonotype. The gene calls are TRBV7-2 and TRBJ2-5; D call uncertain. The CDR3 is 15 residues long. The V and J ends lost 0 bases and 1 base respectively, with 9 bases between them. From germline, CDR1 is SGHTA and CDR2 FQGNSA. The CDR3 loop is CASSLAPASQETQYF. The CDR3 DNA reads TGTGCCAGCAGCTTAGCGCCGGCTAGCCAAGAGACCCAGTACTTC.

The gene calls are TRBV4-2 and TRBJ1-5, with D maybe TRBD1 (6 bases). Trimming pared 1 base from V and 7 bases from J, leaving 14 bases between. The germline gives CDR1 LGHNA, CDR2 YNFKEQ. This CDR3 contains 15 residues. The CDR3 spells CASSQAAGGVQPQHF. The CDR3 DNA follows: TGTGCCAGCAGCCAAGCGGCGGGGGGCGTCCAGCCCCAGCATTTT.